What follows is one T cell receptor (beta chain) and its context. This sample is part of a study of T cell responses to AZD1222 COVID-19 vaccine. TCRdb keeps only in-frame clones here, not all; method: immunoSEQ multiplex PCR. The top ten hold approximately 30% of the sample, which has 100,000 to 150,000 clones, about 89% seen once. Sequenced here: peripheral blood, sampled on day 0 of AZD1222 vaccination. This sequence originates from an adult in good health.

CDR3 sequence: CASSQGVPGTATGELFF. In DNA, the CDR3 is TGTGCCAGCAGCCAAGGAGTCCCGGGGACAGCCACCGGGGAGCTGTTTTTT. J is TRBJ2-2 and V is TRBV4-2, with 7 bases matching TRBD1. Germline loops: CDR1 LGHNA, CDR2 YNFKEQ. The V gene end was trimmed by 1 base and the J gene end by 4 bases; junction bases not matched to a gene: 9. This CDR3 comprises 17 residues.